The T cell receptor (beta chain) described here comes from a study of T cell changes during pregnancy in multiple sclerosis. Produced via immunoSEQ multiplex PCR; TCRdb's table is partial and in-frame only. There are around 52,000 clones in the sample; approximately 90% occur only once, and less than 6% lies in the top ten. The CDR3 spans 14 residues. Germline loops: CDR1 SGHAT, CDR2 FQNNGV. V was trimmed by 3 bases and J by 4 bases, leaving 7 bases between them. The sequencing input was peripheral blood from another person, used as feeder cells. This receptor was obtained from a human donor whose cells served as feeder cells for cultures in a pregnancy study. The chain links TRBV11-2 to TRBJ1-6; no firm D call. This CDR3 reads CASSFFQYNSPLHF. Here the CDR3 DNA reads TGTGCCAGCAGCTTCTTCCAGTATAATTCACCCCTCCACTTT.